The 19 T cell receptor beta chains below come from one sample, sequenced in a study of cytomegalovirus exposure and HLA in healthy donors. The PCR employed 60 Vbeta primers together with 13 Jbeta primers. The data were produced by immunoSEQ multiplex PCR, yet TCRdb's version contains in-frame clones alone and is incomplete. This table holds around 100,000 clones, over 65% found once. Sequenced material: PBMCs. The receptors originated from a woman in her thirties or forties in good health and CMV-seropositive.

Only one count was recorded for this clone. The rearrangement links TRBV25-1 to TRBJ1-6; 8 nucleotides align to TRBD1. V was clipped by 5 bases and J by 10 bases; unmatched bases: 13. Germline V lookup: CDR1 MGHDK, CDR2 SYGVNS. The CDR3 runs to 16 residues. This CDR3 reads CASSPPRQGYWSPLHF. CDR3 nucleotides: TGTGCCAGCAGTCCTCCCAGACAGGGGTATTGGTCACCCCTCCACTTT.

This chain uses TRBV15 with TRBJ2-7; 9 nucleotides align to TRBD2. CDR1 is LNHNV and CDR2 is YYDKDF in the germline V gene (reference sequence). The V and J ends lost 3 bases and 7 bases, in that order; junction bases with no gene match: 10. CDR3 length equals 15 residues. CDR3 coding DNA: TGTGCCACCAGCAGGATTATAGCGGGAGTCGGGGAGCAGTACTTC. This sequence encodes CATSRIIAGVGEQYF.

In DNA, the CDR3 is TGTGCCAGCACCCAGAGGGTGGGTGGCTACACCTTC. Its protein product is CASTQRVGGYTF. This chain uses TRBV6-5 with TRBJ1-2; D gene unclear. The CDR3 length is 12 residues. Germline V lookup: CDR1 MNHEY, CDR2 SVGAGI. The ends were cut back, 7 bases at V and 7 bases at J, with 13 bases in the middle.

The V and J genes are TRBV30 and TRBJ1-1, with 8 nucleotides matching TRBD1. Trimming at V came to 3 bases and at J to 2 bases, leaving 5 bases not matched to a gene. CDR1 is GTSNPN and CDR2 is SVGIG in the germline V gene (reference sequence). This CDR3 has 14 residues. CDR3 DNA sequence: TGTGCCTGGAGCCAGGGGGCGCATAACACTGAAGCTTTCTTT. Protein product: CAWSQGAHNTEAFF.

The chain couples TRBV7-2 to TRBJ2-3; 7 nucleotides match TRBD2. The V segment lost 6 bases and the J segment 0 bases; nucleotides outside the gene matches: 6. The germline V gene has CDR1 SGHTA and CDR2 FQGNSA. The CDR3 extends over 15 amino acids. CDR3 in amino acids: CASRKGRGSTDTQYF. The CDR3 nucleotides read TGTGCCAGCAGAAAGGGGAGGGGTAGCACAGATACGCAGTATTTT.

The chain carries TRBV6-1 and TRBJ1-5, with D unresolved. Trimming took 6 bases from V and 5 from J, leaving 11 bases between them. This CDR3 spans 13 amino acids. Germline V gives CDR1 MNHNS, CDR2 SASEGT. DNA of the CDR3: TGTGCCAGCAGCTTCGACACGTATCAGCCCCAGCATTTT. This sequence encodes CASSFDTYQPQHF.

The rearrangement joins TRBV7-6 to TRBJ2-5; TRBD1 might be the D (5 bases). This CDR3 spans 19 amino acids. V was cut by 0 bases and J by 6 bases, with 26 bases left in between. From germline, CDR1 is SGHVS and CDR2 FNYEAQ. For the CDR3, the DNA is TGTGCCAGCAGCTTAGCGGTCGATTGGCAGGGAAGTAGCAGAAAGACCCAGTACTTC. The encoded protein is CASSLAVDWQGSSRKTQYF.

The CDR3 region is CASGTSLTDTQYF. The CDR3 coding sequence is TGTGCCAGTGGGACTAGCTTAACAGATACGCAGTATTTT. The V gene is TRBV6-1, the J gene TRBJ2-3, with TRBD2 matching 9 bases. Germline V gene data show CDR1 as MNHNS and CDR2 as SASEGT. The CDR3 consists of 13 residues. J was trimmed by 3 bases and V by 9 bases; bases with no gene match: 4.

This clone was seen a handful of times. This rearrangement joins TRBV7-8 to TRBJ1-1; weak D call: TRBD1 (6 bases). This CDR3 contains 12 residues. Trimming pared 3 bases from V and 7 bases from J, leaving 9 bases between. Germline assignment: CDR1 SGHVS and CDR2 FQNEAQ. The DNA of the CDR3 is TGTGCCAGCAGCTTGATACAGGGTGAAGCTTTCTTT. Translated, it gives CASSLIQGEAFF. Together with reference TRBV7-8 and TRBJ1-1, the CDR3 gives the full variable domain: GAGVSQSPRYKVAKRGQDVALRCDPISGHVSLFWYQQALGQGPEFLTYFQNEAQLDKSGLPSDRFFAERPEGSVSTLKIQRTQQEDSAVYLCASSLIQGEAFFGQGTRLTVV.

This sequence joins TRBV2 and TRBJ1-3, with 9 bases aligning to TRBD1. V lost 6 bases to trimming and J lost 0 bases; unmatched junction nucleotides: 9. This CDR3 has 17 amino acids. CDR1 and CDR2 (germline): SNHLY, FYNNEI. For the CDR3, the DNA is TGTGCCAGCAGCCGGGACAGGGACTTTCTCTCTGGAAACACCATATATTTT. It specifies CASSRDRDFLSGNTIYF.

The CDR3 loop reads CAWSQGVGNQPQHF. The CDR3 DNA reads TGTGCCTGGAGTCAAGGGGTAGGGAATCAGCCCCAGCATTTT. J is TRBJ1-5 and V is TRBV30; D is perhaps TRBD1 (5 bases). The ends were cut back, 2 bases at V and 4 bases at J, with 12 bases in the middle. The CDR3 is 14 residues long. Looked up from germline, CDR1 is GTSNPN and CDR2 is SVGIG (reference sequence).

This chain uses TRBV11-2 with TRBJ2-3; 7 bases align to TRBD2. Trimming removed 3 bases from V and 1 base from J; junction bases left unmatched: 1. CDR1 and CDR2 from the germline V gene are SGHAT and FQNNGV. CDR3 length: 14 residues. This CDR3 reads CASSFRGGTDTQYF. The CDR3 coding sequence is TGTGCCAGCAGCTTTCGGGGGGGCACAGATACGCAGTATTTT.

The J gene is TRBJ2-4, the V gene TRBV21-1; the table assigns TRBD1, which was not confirmed against the DNA. TRBV21-1 is noted as a pseudogene. The CDR3 runs 14 residues. The CDR3: CARDFLGAKNIQYF. DNA of the CDR3: TGTGCCAGGGATTTTCTGGGCGCCAAAAACATTCAGTACTTC.

The chain employs TRBV28 and TRBJ1-1; D is ambiguous. CDR1 and CDR2 from the germline V gene are MDHEN and SYDVKM. This CDR3 comprises 13 residues. The CDR3 loop reads CAEAAGQNTEAFF. The DNA of the CDR3 is TGTGCTGAAGCAGCAGGTCAGAACACTGAAGCTTTCTTT.

The V gene is TRBV19, the J gene TRBJ1-6; 9 bases fit TRBD1. Germline trimming cut 5 bases from V and 8 bases from J; bases unmatched to any gene: 13. Germline V gene lookup returns CDR1 LNHDA and CDR2 SQIVND (reference sequence). The CDR3 spans 17 residues. In nucleotides, the CDR3 is TGTGCCAGTAGTGGGACAGGGCTAAGCACTCCGTATTCACCCCTCCACTTT. Protein sequence: CASSGTGLSTPYSPLHF.

The chain recombines TRBV27 with TRBJ2-7; the D gene is possibly TRBD2 (6 bases). V lost 8 bases, J lost 2 bases, and 19 bases lay in between. Germline V gene sequence: CDR1 MNHEY, CDR2 SMNVEV (reference sequence). CDR3 length: 15 residues. In nucleotides, the CDR3 is TGTGCCAGCTCCCTTGGGGGGTTTGGGACCTACGAGCAGTACTTC. As protein: CASSLGGFGTYEQYF.

The rearrangement joins TRBV7-9 to TRBJ1-1; 8 nucleotides align to TRBD1. V lost 5 bases and J lost 0; bases outside the gene matches: 17. Per the germline V gene, CDR1 is SEHNR and CDR2 is FQNEAQ (reference sequence). The CDR3 has 19 amino acids. CDR3 residues: CASSLTKYQGARVNTEAFF. The CDR3 bases are TGTGCCAGCAGCCTAACCAAATACCAGGGGGCGAGGGTGAACACTGAAGCTTTCTTT.

This clone was found a few times. The genes are TRBV6-5 and TRBJ2-1; 7 bases are a match to TRBD2. The CDR3 length is 15 residues. Germline V CDR1 and CDR2: MNHEY, SVGAGI. V trimming: 6 bases; J trimming: 9 bases; junction bases outside the gene matches: 14. Here the CDR3 reads CASSSMARGSGEQFF. CDR3 nucleotide sequence: TGTGCCAGCAGCTCTATGGCTCGCGGGAGCGGTGAGCAGTTCTTC.

V and J are TRBV18 and TRBJ1-1; the D is unclear. V gave up 2 bases and J gave up 7 bases, with 14 bases separating them. CDR1 and CDR2 from the germline V gene are KGHSH and LQKENI. The CDR3 has 14 residues. This CDR3 is CASSPDGLTNEAFF. The CDR3 DNA follows: TGTGCCAGCTCACCAGACGGACTGACCAATGAAGCTTTCTTT.